Below, 25 T cell receptor beta chains from the same sample are listed, as sequenced in a study of T cell responses to AZD1222 COVID-19 vaccine. Measured with immunoSEQ multiplex PCR; TCRdb has only the in-frame clones, and not every one. The data hold approximately 200,000 clones, with approximately 89% observed a single time. This material consisted of peripheral blood, taken 28 days after the second AZD1222 dose. These receptors were collected from an adult who received the AZD1222 COVID-19 vaccine.

The chain links TRBV5-4 to TRBJ2-3, with 8 bases matching TRBD2. Trimming at V came to 4 bases and at J to 1 base, leaving 5 bases not matched to a gene. The CDR3 extends over 15 amino acids. Germline CDR1 reads SGHNT; CDR2 reads YYREEE (reference sequence). CDR3 DNA: TGTGCCAGCAGCCTTAGCGGGGCCGGCACAGATACGCAGTATTTT. Encoded protein: CASSLSGAGTDTQYF.

The chain recombines TRBV4-1 with TRBJ2-7; 11 nucleotides align to TRBD2. Germline-derived CDR1 and CDR2 are MGHRA and YSYEKL. The CDR3 spans 15 residues. Trimming cost V 5 bases and J 2 bases; bases outside gene matches: 5. CDR3 bases: TGCGCCAGCAGCTATCTGGGACTAGCGGCCTACGAGCAGTACTTC. This translates into CASSYLGLAAYEQYF.

This rearrangement joins TRBV5-4 to TRBJ2-5; D might be TRBD1 or TRBD2, each matching 5 bases. Germline-derived CDR1 and CDR2 are SGHNT and YYREEE (reference sequence). V was trimmed by 1 base and J by 4 bases, leaving 11 bases between them. This CDR3 has 14 residues. CDR3 coding DNA: TGTGCCAGCAGCTTGCCCGGGACGGGAGAGACCCAGTACTTC. Translation gives CASSLPGTGETQYF.

The V call is TRBV10-1, the J call TRBJ2-7; 9 nucleotides align to TRBD2. The CDR3 is 14 residues long. Germline V gene lookup returns CDR1 WNHNN and CDR2 SYGVQD (reference sequence). V lost 0 bases and J lost 6; bases outside the gene matches: 3. The CDR3 coding sequence is TGCGCCAGCAGTGAGTCGGGACTAGCCGGCGAGCAGTACTTC. This sequence encodes CASSESGLAGEQYF.

DNA for the CDR3: TGTGCCAGCAGCTCCGACAGGCTTCTGGGGGAGCTGTTTTTT. It codes for CASSSDRLLGELFF. This rearrangement joins TRBV11-3 to TRBJ2-2; D is perhaps TRBD1 (6 bases). Germline assignment: CDR1 SGHNT and CDR2 YENEEA. The CDR3 spans 14 residues. V gave up 4 bases and J gave up 8 bases, with 14 bases separating them.

CDR3 protein: CASRGGLHTEAFF. CDR3 coding DNA: TGTGCCAGCAGAGGGGGGCTGCACACTGAAGCTTTCTTT. This chain joins TRBV2 and TRBJ1-1; TRBD1 might be the D (6 bases). Germline CDR1 and CDR2: SNHLY and FYNNEI. CDR3 length: 13 amino acids. The V end was cut by 6 bases, the J end by 3 bases, with 11 bases between.

The gene calls are TRBV7-2 and TRBJ1-2; D may be TRBD1 (6 bases). The germline gives CDR1 SGHTA, CDR2 FQGNSA. The V and J ends lost 4 bases and 4 bases respectively, with 16 bases between them. The CDR3 spans 15 residues. The CDR3 sequence: CASSSARGELYGYTF. As DNA, the CDR3 is TGTGCCAGCAGCTCCGCCAGGGGTGAGCTCTATGGCTACACCTTC.

The V call is TRBV24-1, the J call TRBJ2-5, with D possibly TRBD1 on 7 matching bases. The V gene lost 10 bases and the J gene lost 5 bases, with 13 bases spanning the gap. Germline CDR1 reads KGHDR; CDR2 reads SFDVKD. The CDR3 is made up of 12 amino acids. In DNA form, the CDR3 reads TGTGCCACGGGGTCAGGGGGGGAGACCCAGTACTTC. Protein product: CATGSGGETQYF.

The chain carries TRBV18 and TRBJ1-6; TRBD1 might be the D (5 bases). Trimming took off 2 bases at V and 10 bases at J, with 9 bases between the two ends. The CDR3 sequence is 13 residues long. Germline CDR1 and CDR2: KGHSH and LQKENI. In nucleotides, the CDR3 is TGTGCCAGCTCACCAGGGGCGGGATCACCCCTCCACTTT. It specifies CASSPGAGSPLHF.

The CDR3 region is CASSEPFPPAATGGGGTYEQYF. The DNA of the CDR3 is TGTGCCAGTAGTGAACCGTTCCCCCCGGCGGCGACAGGAGGGGGTGGGACCTACGAGCAGTACTTC. The J gene is TRBJ2-7, the V gene TRBV19; D possibly matches TRBD1 or TRBD2 (6 bases each). Germline values: CDR1 LNHDA, CDR2 SQIVND (reference sequence). Trimming left V 5 bases short and J 2 bases short, with 37 bases between. The CDR3 totals 22 residues. Based on the CDR3 plus reference TRBV19 and TRBJ2-7, the full variable domain is DGGITQSPKYLFRKEGQNVTLSCEQNLNHDAMYWYRQDPGQGLRLIYYSQIVNDFQKGDIAEGYSVSREKKESFPLTVTSAQKNPTAFYLCASSEPFPPAATGGGGTYEQYFGPGTRLTVT.

The V and J genes are TRBV7-2 and TRBJ1-4; a weak D match, TRBD1 (5 bases). The CDR3 runs to 15 residues. With 0 bases removed from V and 4 bases from J, the gap between germline ends came to 9 bases. Germline V gives CDR1 SGHTA, CDR2 FQGNSA. Written as DNA, the CDR3 is TGTGCCAGCAGCTTAGCCCCAGGGTATAATGAAAAACTGTTTTTT. It specifies CASSLAPGYNEKLFF.

The chain uses TRBV11-2 and TRBJ1-2, with a possible D match to TRBD1 (5 bases). Germline loops: CDR1 SGHAT, CDR2 FQNNGV. V lost 5 bases to trimming and J lost 8 bases, with 18 bases between them. The CDR3 covers 14 residues. In DNA, the CDR3 is TGTGCCAGCAGCCCAAGGCAGGGTAGAGAGGGCTACACCTTC. This gives the protein CASSPRQGREGYTF.

The chain employs TRBV5-8 and TRBJ2-3; tentatively, D is TRBD1 (6 bases). The CDR3 sequence is 15 residues long. V was shortened by 1 base and J by 2 bases, with 11 bases between the two germline ends. Per germline, CDR1 SGHTS and CDR2 YDEGEE. In nucleotides, the CDR3 is TGTGCCAGCAGCTTGCGGCCAGGGGCCACAGATACGCAGTATTTT. Its translation: CASSLRPGATDTQYF.

The chain combines TRBV5-5 with TRBJ1-6; D unclear. The CDR3 is made up of 16 amino acids. V was trimmed by 6 bases and J by 0 bases, leaving 13 bases between them. Germline V gene lookup returns CDR1 SGHKS and CDR2 YYEKEE (reference sequence). The CDR3 region is CASTKAGSSYNSPLHF. The CDR3, as DNA: TGTGCCAGCACCAAAGCCGGGAGCTCCTATAATTCACCCCTCCACTTT.

The V and J genes are TRBV5-4 and TRBJ2-7, with TRBD2 identical over 7 bases. Per germline, CDR1 SGHNT and CDR2 YYREEE (reference sequence). V was pared by 0 bases and J by 4 bases, with 7 bases of the junction left unmatched. This CDR3 is built from 15 residues. For the CDR3, the DNA is TGTGCCAGCAGCTTGGACTCGGCTAGCGGATACGAGCAGTACTTC. Encoded protein: CASSLDSASGYEQYF. Variable domain in full (rest from reference TRBV5-4 and TRBJ2-7): ETGVTQSPTHLIKTRGQQVTLRCSSQSGHNTVSWYQQALGQGPQFIFQYYREEENGRGNFPPRFSGLQFPNYSSELNVNALELDDSALYLCASSLDSASGYEQYFGPGTRLTVT.

The chain carries TRBV30 and TRBJ1-1, with D uncertain. V was pared by 4 bases and J by 4 bases, with 13 bases between. The CDR3 consists of 13 residues. Germline loops: CDR1 GTSNPN, CDR2 SVGIG (reference sequence). The CDR3 region is CAWTAQEGTEAFF. CDR3 DNA sequence: TGTGCCTGGACTGCCCAAGAGGGCACTGAAGCTTTCTTT.

The J gene is TRBJ1-2, the V gene TRBV2; 10 bases are shared with TRBD1. V was clipped by 8 bases and J by 6 bases; unmatched bases: 3. Germline assignment: CDR1 SNHLY and CDR2 FYNNEI. The CDR3 is 12 residues long. The CDR3 is CASAGQGDGYTF. CDR3 in DNA: TGTGCCAGCGCAGGACAGGGGGATGGCTACACCTTC.

The chain employs TRBV3-1 (or the pseudogene TRBV3-2) and TRBJ2-7; TRBD2 agrees at 9 bases. This CDR3 is built from 15 residues. V was pared by 1 base and J by 5 bases, with 6 bases of the junction left unmatched. CDR1 is LGHDT and CDR2 is YNNKEL in the germline V gene (reference sequence). The CDR3 sequence: CASSQALAGIHEQYF. In nucleotides, the CDR3 is TGTGCCAGCAGCCAAGCGCTAGCGGGAATTCACGAGCAGTACTTC.

V gene TRBV28 combines with J gene TRBJ2-7; 9 bases match TRBD2. V lost 3 bases and J lost 2; bases outside the gene matches: 8. Looked up from germline, CDR1 is MDHEN and CDR2 is SYDVKM. This CDR3 region has 16 residues. CDR3 in DNA: TGTGCCAGCAGTTTGGAACTAGCGGGTCTACCCTACGAGCAGTACTTC. This codes for CASSLELAGLPYEQYF.

The chain couples TRBV19 to TRBJ1-5, with TRBD1 matching over 8 bases. V lost 3 bases, J lost 4 bases, and 2 bases stayed unmatched. Germline V lookup: CDR1 LNHDA, CDR2 SQIVND (reference sequence). The CDR3 extends over 14 amino acids. DNA for the CDR3: TGTGCCAGTAGTATGGGACAGGTAAATCAGCCCCAGCATTTT. It is translated as CASSMGQVNQPQHF.

The CDR3 DNA reads TGTGCCAGCAGAGACCGGACAGGAGGCGCTCTACCCCTCCACTTT. It translates to CASRDRTGGALPLHF. This chain connects TRBV6-5 to TRBJ1-6, with 7 bases lining up with TRBD1. The junction had 14 bases not matched to a gene; V was cut back by 6 bases and J by 12 bases. CDR1 is MNHEY, CDR2 SVGAGI, per germline. This CDR3 region has 15 residues.

In its sample, this clone was seen once. This chain joins TRBV3-1 (or the pseudogene TRBV3-2) and TRBJ1-1, with D uncertain. Trimming left V 1 base short and J 3 bases short, with 6 bases between. The germline gives CDR1 LGHDT, CDR2 YNNKEL (reference sequence). The CDR3 covers 13 residues. This CDR3 reads CASSQVTHTEAFF. CDR3 in DNA: TGTGCCAGCAGCCAAGTCACGCACACTGAAGCTTTCTTT.

This chain connects TRBV19 to TRBJ2-2; 10 bases are a match to TRBD1. The CDR3 contains 14 residues. CDR1 is LNHDA and CDR2 is SQIVND in the germline V gene (reference sequence). Losses at the gene ends were 9 bases for V and 1 base for J; bases not matched to a gene: 2. CDR3 in amino acids: CASRDRGNTGELFF. The CDR3 DNA sequence: TGTGCCAGCCGGGACAGGGGGAACACCGGGGAGCTGTTTTTT. The whole variable domain, filled in from reference TRBV19 and TRBJ2-2, reads DGGITQSPKYLFRKEGQNVTLSCEQNLNHDAMYWYRQDPGQGLRLIYYSQIVNDFQKGDIAEGYSVSREKKESFPLTVTSAQKNPTAFYLCASRDRGNTGELFFGEGSRLTVL.

The chain carries TRBV10-2 and TRBJ2-5; no firm D call. This CDR3 is 13 amino acids long. Trimming shortened V by 8 bases and J by 5 bases, and 15 bases separated the two germline ends. Germline loops: CDR1 WSHSY, CDR2 SAAADI. The CDR3 here is CASLTHAGETQYF. The CDR3 region has the DNA TGCGCCAGCCTTACCCATGCTGGGGAGACCCAGTACTTC.

V gene TRBV12-3 or TRBV12-4 combines with J gene TRBJ2-7; no firm D call. This CDR3 is 13 amino acids long. V was shortened by 3 bases and J by 2 bases, with 8 bases between the two germline ends. Here the CDR3 DNA reads TGTGCCAGCAGTTTTGGCGAACCCTACGAGCAGTACTTC. Its protein product is CASSFGEPYEQYF.